The next 23 T cell receptor beta chains were all read from a single sample in a study of blood T cell repertoires in COVID-19. Measured with immunoSEQ multiplex PCR; TCRdb has only the in-frame clones, and not every one. The sample lists 200,000 to 250,000 clones; under 85% were seen once. The sample consisted of peripheral blood. Every receptor here comes from a woman between 25 and 40 years old with COVID-19, enrolled during active disease.

This clone has just a few counts. The identical CDR3 is also encoded by other nucleotide sequences in the sample. The V gene is TRBV5-4, the J gene TRBJ1-6; possible D gene TRBD1, 6 bases. The CDR3 extends over 14 amino acids. CDR1 is SGHNT and CDR2 is YYREEE in the germline V gene (reference sequence). V was cut by 4 bases and J by 7 bases, with 12 bases left in between. In DNA form, the CDR3 reads TGTGCCAGCAGCCCCGATAGGGGGAATTCACCCCTCCACTTT. Translated: CASSPDRGNSPLHF. Based on the CDR3 plus reference TRBV5-4 and TRBJ1-6, the full variable domain is ETGVTQSPTHLIKTRGQQVTLRCSSQSGHNTVSWYQQALGQGPQFIFQYYREEENGRGNFPPRFSGLQFPNYSSELNVNALELDDSALYLCASSPDRGNSPLHFGNGTRLTVT.

The rearrangement links TRBV7-9 to TRBJ1-1; TRBD1 matches at 7 bases. The CDR3 runs to 13 residues. Trimming cost V 1 base and J 6 bases; bases outside gene matches: 2. The germline gives CDR1 SEHNR, CDR2 FQNEAQ (reference sequence). CDR3 sequence reads: CASSLEGGSEAFF. Written as DNA, the CDR3 is TGTGCCAGCAGCTTAGAAGGGGGCTCTGAAGCTTTCTTT.

The V gene is TRBV7-8, the J gene TRBJ1-5; 7 bases fit TRBD1. Germline V gene data show CDR1 as SGHVS and CDR2 as FQNEAQ. V lost 6 bases and J lost 4; bases outside the gene matches: 9. There are 15 residues in the CDR3. This CDR3 reads CASSYNRGRNQPQHF. CDR3 DNA sequence: TGTGCCAGCAGTTATAACAGGGGCCGAAATCAGCCCCAGCATTTT. Looking up the rest from reference TRBV7-8 and TRBJ1-5 gives the full variable domain: GAGVSQSPRYKVAKRGQDVALRCDPISGHVSLFWYQQALGQGPEFLTYFQNEAQLDKSGLPSDRFFAERPEGSVSTLKIQRTQQEDSAVYLCASSYNRGRNQPQHFGDGTRLSIL.

This clone was seen a handful of times. The chain combines TRBV19 with TRBJ2-2; possibly TRBD2 for D (6 bases). The V gene lost 2 bases and the J gene lost 4 bases, with 11 bases spanning the gap. CDR1 LNHDA and CDR2 SQIVND come from the germline V gene (reference sequence). The CDR3 covers 15 residues. This CDR3 is CASSISGPGTGELFF. For the CDR3, the DNA is TGTGCCAGTAGTATAAGCGGGCCGGGCACCGGGGAGCTGTTTTTT.

The chain joins TRBV7-9 to TRBJ2-1, with a weak D call TRBD2 (6 bases). CDR3 length: 14 residues. CDR1 and CDR2 from the germline V gene are SEHNR and FQNEAQ (reference sequence). Trimming left V 5 bases short and J 5 bases short, with 13 bases between. CDR3 protein: CASSPGTSNNEQFF. In DNA, the CDR3 is TGTGCCAGCAGCCCCGGGACTTCGAACAATGAGCAGTTCTTC.

A note on this clone: This specimen includes other DNA sequences encoding the same CDR3. The V gene is TRBV28, the J gene TRBJ1-2, with no clear D. Between the trimmed V and J ends, which lost 3 bases and 7 bases, there was a span of 9 bases. The germline V gene encodes CDR1 MDHEN and CDR2 SYDVKM. The CDR3 is 12 amino acids. The CDR3 reads CASSFRAGGYTF. As DNA, the CDR3 is TGTGCCAGCAGTTTTCGGGCGGGTGGCTACACCTTC.

The rearrangement uses TRBV5-1 and TRBJ1-4; D possibly corresponds to TRBD1 (6 bases). Germline values: CDR1 SGHRS, CDR2 YFSETQ. Trimming pared 5 bases from V and 3 bases from J, leaving 11 bases between. The length of the CDR3 is 14 residues. DNA of the CDR3: TGCGCCAGCAGACCGACAGGTTCTAATGAAAAACTGTTTTTT. As protein: CASRPTGSNEKLFF.

This sequence joins TRBV5-8 and TRBJ1-2; TRBD1 matches at 7 bases. V dropped 4 bases and J dropped 7; count of bases not matched to a gene: 7. CDR1 is SGHTS, CDR2 YDEGEE, per germline. The CDR3 consists of 13 residues. The CDR3 DNA reads as TGTGCCAGCAGCCGCCGGGACAGATCTGGCTACACCTTC. Translation gives CASSRRDRSGYTF.

This chain uses TRBV18 with TRBJ2-7; a possible D gene is TRBD2 (5 bases). The ends were cut back, 3 bases at V and 7 bases at J, with 10 bases in the middle. Germline V gives CDR1 KGHSH, CDR2 LQKENI. The CDR3 is 12 amino acids. CDR3 sequence (DNA): TGTGCCAGCTCACCCTCCGGGGAGGAGCAGTACTTC. This translates into CASSPSGEEQYF.

The V call is TRBV12-3 or TRBV12-4, the J call TRBJ1-2, with D hard to call. V shed 0 bases and J shed 13 bases, with 15 bases lying between them. CDR3 size: 13 residues. CDR3 protein: CASSLAGQPGPTF. The CDR3 region has the DNA TGTGCCAGCAGTTTAGCTGGGCAGCCCGGCCCCACCTTC.

CDR3: CASSAWGDGLMNTEAFF. CDR3 nucleotides: TGTGCCAGCAGCGCCTGGGGCGACGGCTTAATGAACACTGAAGCTTTCTTT. V and J are TRBV7-3 and TRBJ1-1; the D gene is possibly TRBD1 (5 bases). This CDR3 has 17 amino acids. V was pared by 5 bases and J by 0 bases, with 19 bases between. CDR1 SGHTA and CDR2 FQGTGA come from the germline V gene.

The V and J genes are TRBV6-2 or TRBV6-3 and TRBJ2-7; 8 nucleotides align to TRBD2. Germline V CDR1 and CDR2: MNHEY, SVGEGT. J lost 1 base, V lost 0 bases, and 11 bases had no gene match. The CDR3 covers 18 residues. The chain's CDR3 is CASSYSILQRGSSYEQYF. In nucleotides, the CDR3 is TGTGCCAGCAGTTACTCGATCCTCCAGCGGGGGTCATCCTACGAGCAGTACTTC.

The rearrangement joins TRBV2 to TRBJ2-1; 8 bases line up with TRBD2. This CDR3 has 13 amino acids. Trimming at V came to 7 bases and at J to 8 bases, leaving 7 bases not matched to a gene. Germline V gives CDR1 SNHLY, CDR2 FYNNEI. The CDR3 loop reads CASMTGGRDEQFF. The CDR3 nucleotides are TGTGCCAGCATGACGGGAGGGCGCGATGAGCAGTTCTTC.

This chain connects TRBV18 to TRBJ1-1, with D possibly being TRBD1 (6 bases). Germline CDR1 and CDR2: KGHSH and LQKENI. The germline V and J ends were trimmed by 3 bases and 1 base, with 9 bases remaining between them. The CDR3 is 14 residues long. The CDR3 sequence: CASSPARGNTEAFF. The CDR3 nucleotides read TGTGCCAGCTCACCGGCCAGGGGGAACACTGAAGCTTTCTTT.

The rearrangement links TRBV29-1 to TRBJ2-3; 8 bases map to TRBD1. The CDR3 sequence is 15 residues long. The germline V gene encodes CDR1 SQVTM and CDR2 ANQGSEA. V was pared by 7 bases and J by 4 bases, with 13 bases of the junction left unmatched. The CDR3, as DNA: TGCAGCGCAACCAGGGGGCCCGACTACCCAGATACGCAGTATTTT. Encoded protein: CSATRGPDYPDTQYF.

This sequence joins TRBV9 and TRBJ2-3; 7 bases line up with TRBD2. Germline V gene sequence: CDR1 SGDLS, CDR2 YYNGEE. V lost 0 bases to trimming and J lost 6 bases; unmatched junction nucleotides: 7. There are 15 residues in the CDR3. The CDR3 nucleotides read TGTGCCAGCAGCGTAGGAGCGGGGCTCATGGATACGCAGTATTTT. Protein sequence: CASSVGAGLMDTQYF.

The V and J genes are TRBV5-1 and TRBJ2-2, with a tentative D call TRBD2 (6 bases). This CDR3 contains 15 residues. The V end was cut by 5 bases, the J end by 0 bases, with 11 bases between. The germline V gene encodes CDR1 SGHRS and CDR2 YFSETQ. CDR3 nucleotides: TGCGCCAGCAGTTTCGGGACTTCGAACACCGGGGAGCTGTTTTTT. It encodes CASSFGTSNTGELFF. Filled out from reference TRBV5-1 and TRBJ2-2, the complete variable domain reads KAGVTQTPRYLIKTRGQQVTLSCSPISGHRSVSWYQQTPGQGLQFLFEYFSETQRNKGNFPGRFSGRQFSNSRSEMNVSTLELGDSALYLCASSFGTSNTGELFFGEGSRLTVL.

The chain links TRBV5-6 to TRBJ2-5; possibly TRBD1 for D (6 bases). The DNA matches TRBJ2-7 better at its end, which makes the J call doubtful. The CDR3 has 13 residues. Per the germline V gene, CDR1 is SGHDT and CDR2 is YYEEEE. The CDR3 sequence: CASSPQGKNEQYF. The CDR3 nucleotides are TGTGCCAGCAGCCCACAGGGAAAGAACGAGCAGTACTTC.

This chain connects TRBV24-1 to TRBJ1-2; no clear D gene. V was pared by 1 base and J by 6 bases, with 5 bases between. Germline V gene data show CDR1 as KGHDR and CDR2 as SFDVKD. CDR3 length: 12 residues. The CDR3 here is CATSDFRDGYTF. In DNA, the CDR3 is TGTGCCACCAGTGATTTTCGGGATGGCTACACCTTC.

The gene calls are TRBV5-4 and TRBJ2-7; the D gene is possibly TRBD1 (6 bases). The CDR3 length is 13 residues. V gave up 4 bases and J gave up 4 bases, with 12 bases separating them. Per germline, CDR1 SGHNT and CDR2 YYREEE (reference sequence). CDR3 sequence reads: CASSTDSFYEQYF. The CDR3 bases are TGTGCCAGCAGCACGGACAGCTTTTACGAGCAGTACTTC.

V usage is TRBV7-2 and J usage is TRBJ2-3; D not resolved. The ends were cut back, 1 base at V and 3 bases at J, with 11 bases in the middle. This CDR3 comprises 15 residues. Germline-derived CDR1 and CDR2 are SGHTA and FQGNSA. This CDR3 reads CASSLVTARTDTQYF. CDR3 DNA sequence: TGTGCCAGCAGCTTAGTGACTGCTCGAACAGATACGCAGTATTTT. The entire variable domain, with the rest obtained from reference TRBV7-2 and TRBJ2-3, is as follows: GAGVSQSPSNKVTEKGKDVELRCDPISGHTALYWYRQSLGQGLEFLIYFQGNSAPDKSGLPSDRFSAERTGGSVSTLTIQRTQQEDSAVYLCASSLVTARTDTQYFGPGTRLTVL.

V and J are TRBV19 and TRBJ1-2; 7 bases agree with TRBD1. J lost 6 bases, V lost 5 bases, and 12 bases had no gene match. Germline loops: CDR1 LNHDA, CDR2 SQIVND (reference sequence). The CDR3 is made up of 15 amino acids. CDR3 loop: CASSEYRGSGHGYTF. The CDR3 coding sequence is TGTGCCAGTAGTGAATACAGGGGAAGCGGGCATGGCTACACCTTC.

This chain uses TRBV2 with TRBJ2-2; no definite D call. The ends were cut back, 2 bases at V and 0 bases at J, with 4 bases in the middle. Germline lookup yields CDR1 SNHLY and CDR2 FYNNEI. The CDR3 is 14 amino acids. The CDR3 DNA follows: TGTGCCAGCAGTGAATATTCGAACACCGGGGAGCTGTTTTTT. This gives the protein CASSEYSNTGELFF.